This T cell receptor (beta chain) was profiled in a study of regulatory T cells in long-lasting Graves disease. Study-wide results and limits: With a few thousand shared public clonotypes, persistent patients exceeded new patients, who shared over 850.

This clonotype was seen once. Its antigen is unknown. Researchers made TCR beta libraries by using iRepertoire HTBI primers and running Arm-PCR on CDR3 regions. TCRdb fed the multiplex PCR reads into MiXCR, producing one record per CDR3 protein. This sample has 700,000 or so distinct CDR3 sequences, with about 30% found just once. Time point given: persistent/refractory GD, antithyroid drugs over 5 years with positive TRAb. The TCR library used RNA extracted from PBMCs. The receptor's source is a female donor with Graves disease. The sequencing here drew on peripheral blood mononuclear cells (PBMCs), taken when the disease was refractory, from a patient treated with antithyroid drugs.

CDR3 amino acids: CASSLGARANEKLFF. The CDR3 bases are TGCGCCAGCAGCTTGGGGGCGCGGGCTAATGAAAAACTGTTTTTT. The genes are TRBV5-1 and TRBJ1-4; D gene ambiguous. The CDR3 has 15 amino acids. V dropped 0 bases and J dropped 3 bases, with 9 bases sitting between them. CDR1 and CDR2 from the germline V gene are SGHRS and YFSETQ.